One sample yielded the 2 T cell receptor beta chains listed below, sequenced in a study of T cell changes during pregnancy in multiple sclerosis. TCRdb's copy holds only in-frame clones and misses some; the assay was immunoSEQ multiplex PCR. The sample has about 36,000 clones, 91% seen once; the top ten hold around 0.45%. Sequencing was performed on CD4+ T cells from peripheral blood mononuclear cells, taken in the second trimester of pregnancy. The receptors come from a female donor in good health, enrolled as a control in a pregnancy study.

The J gene is TRBJ2-6, the V gene TRBV7-9, with D possibly matching TRBD1 (6 bases). The CDR3 is 16 residues long. Germline CDR1 reads SEHNR; CDR2 reads FQNEAQ (reference sequence). The V gene lost 5 bases and the J gene lost 0 bases, with 11 bases spanning the gap. CDR3 sequence reads: CASSVDRSSGANVLTF. The DNA of the CDR3 is TGTGCCAGCAGCGTGGACAGAAGCTCTGGGGCCAACGTCCTGACTTTC. The full variable domain, rest sourced from reference TRBV7-9 and TRBJ2-6, is DTGVSQNPRHKITKRGQNVTFRCDPISEHNRLYWYRQTLGQGPEFLTYFQNEAQLEKSRLLSDRFSAERPKGSFSTLEIQRTEQGDSAMYLCASSVDRSSGANVLTFGAGSRLTVL.

The rearrangement joins TRBV28 to TRBJ1-2; TRBD1 might be the D (5 bases). The germline CDR1 and CDR2 sequences are MDHEN and SYDVKM. This CDR3 is built from 15 residues. V was shortened by 1 base and J by 0 bases, with 9 bases between the two germline ends. CDR3 sequence reads: CASSLLGGANYGYTF. The CDR3 bases are TGTGCCAGCAGTTTATTGGGGGGAGCTAACTATGGCTACACCTTC.